Listed below are T cell receptor beta chains from one sample, sequenced in a study of blood T cell repertoires in COVID-19. Some clones are missing from TCRdb's copy, which holds only in-frame ones; the method was immunoSEQ multiplex PCR. The profile shows around 300,000 clones, around 90% of them singletons. The specimen was peripheral blood. These receptors all stem from a woman aged 40-49 years who had recovered from COVID-19. The CDR3 runs from the conserved cysteine through the conserved F or W. Fields, in order: V gene, J gene, D gene, clone size, CDR3 protein, CDR3 DNA. D genes are given only for firm matches. A row's size may be missing; if present it is once, few, many or a size class.

V: TRBV10-3
J: TRBJ2-7
D: TRBD1
size: NA
CDR3: CAISEDRVPAYEQYF
DNA: TGTGCCATCAGTGAGGACAGGGTACCAGCCTACGAGCAGTACTTC

V: TRBV11-2
J: TRBJ2-3
D: TRBD2
size: NA
CDR3: CASKAKAGNTDTQYF
DNA: TGTGCCAGTAAAGCTAAAGCGGGAAACACAGATACGCAGTATTTT

V: TRBV27
J: TRBJ2-3
D: NA
size: once
CDR3: CASSLRQTEDTQYF
DNA: TGTGCCAGCAGTTTAAGACAGACAGAGGATACGCAGTATTTT

V: TRBV28
J: TRBJ2-7
D: TRBD2
size: NA
CDR3: CASSIAGGPSHEQYF
DNA: TGTGCCAGCAGTATAGCGGGAGGGCCGTCCCACGAGCAGTACTTC

V: TRBV21-1
J: TRBJ2-5
D: NA
size: NA
CDR3: CASSPETGGLETQYF
DNA: TGTGCCAGCAGCCCCGAGACAGGGGGCTTGGAGACCCAGTACTTC

V: TRBV18
J: TRBJ2-7
D: NA
size: NA
CDR3: CASSPTNNYEQYF
DNA: TGTGCCAGCTCACCAACAAATAACTACGAGCAGTACTTC

V: TRBV12-5
J: TRBJ2-7
D: TRBD2
size: NA
CDR3: CASGLTPLGLAGPRVGPYEQYF
DNA: TGTGCTAGTGGTTTGACTCCTCTGGGACTAGCGGGACCGCGGGTCGGGCCATACGAGCAGTACTTC

V: TRBV6-6
J: TRBJ2-3
D: NA
size: many
CDR3: CASSRQGGYADTQYF
DNA: TGTGCCAGCAGTCGACAGGGAGGGTATGCAGATACGCAGTATTTT

V: TRBV12-3/TRBV12-4
J: TRBJ2-1
D: NA
size: NA
CDR3: CASSLVYNEQFF
DNA: TGTGCCAGCAGCCTTGTATACAATGAGCAGTTCTTC

V: TRBV5-1
J: TRBJ1-2
D: NA
size: NA
CDR3: CASSLGDNTNYGYTF
DNA: TGCGCCAGCAGCTTGGGGGACAACACGAACTATGGCTACACCTTC

V: TRBV25-1
J: TRBJ1-1
D: NA
size: NA
CDR3: CASSEGATLNTEAFF
DNA: TGTGCCAGCAGTGAAGGGGCAACCCTAAACACTGAAGCTTTCTTT